The rows below give T cell receptor beta chains drawn from one sample of a study of blood T cell repertoires in COVID-19. The data were produced by immunoSEQ multiplex PCR, yet TCRdb's version contains in-frame clones alone and is incomplete. The sample has 65,000 to 75,000 clones, about 92% seen once; the top ten hold approximately 1.4%. Sequencing used peripheral blood. The receptor source for this set is a man in his forties or fifties with acute or convalescent COVID-19. The CDR3 runs from the conserved cysteine through the conserved F or W. The D gene is left open where the match is weak. Part of the rows lack a size; the others show once, few, many or a class for expanded clones.

j_call v_call clone_size d_call cdr3_aa cdr3_nt
TRBJ1-1 TRBV10-1 - TRBD1 CAIPTGKNTEAFF TGCGCCATCCCGACAGGGAAAAACACTGAAGCTTTCTTT
TRBJ2-5 TRBV3-1/TRBV3-2 - TRBD2 CASSQEGLAEQETQYF TGTGCCAGCAGCCAAGAGGGACTAGCGGAGCAAGAGACCCAGTACTTC
TRBJ2-5 TRBV4-2 - - CASSRLGDETQYF TGTGCCAGCAGCCGTTTAGGGGATGAGACCCAGTACTTC
TRBJ1-5 TRBV4-2 - TRBD1 CASSQDWGQRSNQPQHF TGTGCCAGCAGCCAAGACTGGGGACAGAGAAGCAATCAGCCCCAGCATTTT
TRBJ2-7 TRBV7-8 once TRBD1 CASSLDPLRTGFSYEQYF TGTGCCAGCAGCTTAGATCCCCTTAGGACAGGGTTCTCCTACGAGCAGTACTTC
TRBJ2-7 TRBV25-1 - - CASSGSGYEQYF TGTGCCAGCAGTGGCTCGGGATACGAGCAGTACTTC
TRBJ2-2 TRBV7-3 - TRBD1 CASSRGQGAGGELFF TGTGCCAGCAGCCGAGGACAGGGGGCAGGCGGGGAGCTGTTTTTT
TRBJ1-1 TRBV27 - - CASSLQGAPEAFF TGTGCCAGCAGCCTACAGGGAGCGCCTGAAGCTTTCTTT
TRBJ2-1 TRBV9 - - CASSAAGRRSYNEQFF TGTGCCAGCAGCGCCGCGGGACGGCGATCCTACAATGAGCAGTTCTTC
TRBJ1-2 TRBV27 - - CASSFGTNYGYTF TGTGCCAGCAGTTTCGGTACCAACTATGGCTACACCTTC
TRBJ1-2 TRBV27 - - CASSPHIANYGYTF TGTGCCAGCAGTCCCCACATCGCTAACTATGGCTACACCTTC
TRBJ2-7 TRBV7-9 - - CASSISLDSLQYF TGTGCCAGCAGCATAAGCTTGGACAGTTTACAGTACTTC
TRBJ1-3 TRBV7-9 - - CASRLRGQNTIYF TGTGCCAGCAGACTTAGGGGCCAAAACACCATATATTTT
TRBJ2-5 TRBV5-5 - TRBD2 CASSLSGVLRELGETQYF TGTGCCAGCAGCCTGAGCGGGGTCTTGCGGGAGCTCGGAGAGACCCAGTACTTC
TRBJ2-2 TRBV6-6 once - CASSPMTGELFF TGTGCCAGTAGCCCTATGACCGGGGAGCTGTTTTTT
TRBJ2-1 TRBV19 - TRBD1 CASSTGQGWIYEQFF TGTGCCAGTAGTACCGGACAGGGGTGGATCTATGAGCAGTTCTTC
TRBJ2-2 TRBV7-3 - TRBD1 CASSPRGTGDTGELFF TGTGCCAGCAGCCCGAGGGGGACAGGAGACACCGGGGAGCTGTTTTTT
TRBJ2-2 TRBV6-2/TRBV6-3 few TRBD2 CASSYLLAGLGELFF TGTGCCAGCAGTTACTTACTAGCGGGCCTCGGGGAGCTGTTTTTT
TRBJ1-5 TRBV19 - - CASSISGGNQPQHF TGTGCCAGTAGTATATCGGGTGGCAATCAGCCCCAGCATTTT
TRBJ2-4 TRBV27 - TRBD1 CASSTHTDRADIQYF TGTGCCAGCAGTACACATACCGACAGGGCGGACATTCAGTACTTC
TRBJ2-5 TRBV3-1/TRBV3-2 - - CASSPRRTYTQETQYF TGTGCCAGCAGCCCCCGCAGGACTTATACCCAAGAGACCCAGTACTTC
TRBJ1-2 TRBV3-1/TRBV3-2 - - CASSQGGPLGYTF TGTGCCAGCAGCCAAGGAGGGCCTTTGGGCTACACCTTC
TRBJ1-2 TRBV12-3/TRBV12-4 - - CASSRSDGDGYTF TGTGCCAGCAGTCGCTCCGACGGAGATGGCTACACCTTC
TRBJ1-2 TRBV24-1 - TRBD1 CATSDSTGAYGYTF TGTGCCACCAGTGATTCGACAGGGGCCTATGGCTACACCTTC
TRBJ2-3 TRBV7-2 - - CASSKDYTDTQYF TGTGCCAGCAGCAAGGACTACACAGATACGCAGTATTTT
TRBJ2-5 TRBV7-8 - TRBD2 CASSPGGVPETQYF TGTGCCAGCAGCCCGGGGGGGGTCCCAGAGACCCAGTACTTC
TRBJ2-1 TRBV7-7 - TRBD2 CASSLGTSAINEQFF TGTGCCAGCAGCCTAGGGACTAGCGCCATCAATGAGCAGTTCTTC
TRBJ2-2 TRBV4-1 few - CASSQSPDTGELFF TGCGCCAGCAGCCAGAGTCCGGACACCGGGGAGCTGTTTTTT
TRBJ1-2 TRBV29-1 - - CSALDTGFGYTF TGCAGCGCCCTTGACACAGGGTTTGGCTACACCTTC
TRBJ2-7 TRBV25-1 - - CASSQASRGKYEQYF TGTGCCAGCAGTCAAGCCTCCAGGGGTAAATACGAGCAGTACTTC